This TCR beta chain was sequenced during a study of T cell repertoires in cytomegalovirus infection. Whole-study context: CMV epitopes that were recently identified and HLA-C-restricted were used alongside well-studied HLA-B-restricted ones. Public TCR beta signatures were indicative of both CMV infection and a matching HLA type. Regarding the study as a whole: Summed frequency of public TCR beta families distinguished CMV carriers with the relevant HLA. Across the ex vivo response, the dominant clonotypes were HLA-C-restricted CMV-specific TCR beta clonotypes.

TCRdb independently ran MiXCR on the reads; one entry per CDR3 protein. Of about 470,000 distinct CDR3 sequences listed, about 44% are singletons. Comments on this clonotype: Its antigen is undetermined.

The CDR3 loop spans 12 amino acids. V was cut by 6 bases and J by 6 bases, with 13 bases left in between. Per the germline V gene, CDR1 is DFQATT and CDR2 is SNEGSKA (reference sequence). The clonotype comes from a human donor in good health (CMV status not recorded). Some clones in this sample may be carry-over from other donors' samples. The sequencing used cultured PBMCs, collected from culture after CMV antigen stimulation. V gene TRBV20-1 combines with J gene TRBJ2-3; no firm D call. The CDR3 DNA is TGCAGTGCCGAGACAACCGCGGATACGCAGTATTTT. Amino acids: CSAETTADTQYF.